Detailed here is one TCR beta chain. Its specificity is unknown. The sample belongs to a study of beta chain features in type 1 diabetes. Study-wide results and caveats: Individuals with type 1 diabetes displayed fewer insertions and more deletions at VDJ junctions.

Reverse transcribing all isolated RNA meant expressed TCRB transcripts were sequenced. Samples drawn from stem cell-like memory T cells averaged about 950,000 reads. Libraries were prepared by immunoSEQ multiplex PCR; TCRdb keeps only in-frame clonotypes and omits some of them. This table holds 70,000 to 90,000 clones, roughly 31% found once. Sorted populations were all over 95% pure. The source of this sequence is a woman under 30 in good health. The sample was stem cell memory CD4+ T cells from blood.

The CDR3, as DNA: TGTGCCAGCACCGCGCGGAGCACAGATACGCAGTATTTT. Its protein product is CASTARSTDTQYF. The chain recombines TRBV5-4 with TRBJ2-3; D remains ambiguous. The germline V and J ends were trimmed by 6 bases and 0 bases, with 8 bases remaining between them. This CDR3 contains 13 residues. Looked up from germline, CDR1 is SGHNT and CDR2 is YYREEE (reference sequence). Looking up the rest from reference TRBV5-4 and TRBJ2-3 gives the full variable domain: ETGVTQSPTHLIKTRGQQVTLRCSSQSGHNTVSWYQQALGQGPQFIFQYYREEENGRGNFPPRFSGLQFPNYSSELNVNALELDDSALYLCASTARSTDTQYFGPGTRLTVL.